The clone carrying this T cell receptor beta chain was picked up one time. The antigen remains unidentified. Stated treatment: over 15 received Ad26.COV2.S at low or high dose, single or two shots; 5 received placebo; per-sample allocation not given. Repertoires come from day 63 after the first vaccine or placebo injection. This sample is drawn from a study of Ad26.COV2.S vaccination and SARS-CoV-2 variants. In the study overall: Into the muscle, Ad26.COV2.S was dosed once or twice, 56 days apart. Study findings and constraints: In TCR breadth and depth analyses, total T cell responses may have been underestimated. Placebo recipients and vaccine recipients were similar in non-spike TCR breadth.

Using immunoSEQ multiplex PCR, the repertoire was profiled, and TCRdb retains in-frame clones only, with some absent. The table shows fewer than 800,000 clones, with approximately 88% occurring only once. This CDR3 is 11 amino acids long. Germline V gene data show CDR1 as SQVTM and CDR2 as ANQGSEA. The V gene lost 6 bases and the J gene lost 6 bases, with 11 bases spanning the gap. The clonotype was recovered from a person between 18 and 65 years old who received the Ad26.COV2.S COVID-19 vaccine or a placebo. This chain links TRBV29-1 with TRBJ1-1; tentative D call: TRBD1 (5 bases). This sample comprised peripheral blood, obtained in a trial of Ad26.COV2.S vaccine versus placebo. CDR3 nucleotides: TGCAGCGTACTCCCGGGGGCTGAAGCTTTCTTT. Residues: CSVLPGAEAFF.